These 31 T cell receptor beta chains came from one sample sequenced in a study of Tregs in tolerant kidney transplant recipients. Method: immunoSEQ multiplex PCR; TCRdb's copy keeps in-frame clones and lacks some. The sample contains 90,000 to 150,000 clones, around nine tenths of which appear only once. The sequenced sample was CD4+ T cells from blood. Receptors were obtained from a human donor in good health.

The chain uses TRBV5-5 and TRBJ1-1; possibly TRBD1 for D (5 bases). The V gene's germline CDR1 is SGHKS and CDR2 YYEKEE (reference sequence). CDR3 length: 15 residues. V dropped 0 bases and J dropped 8 bases, with 17 bases sitting between them. The CDR3 DNA reads as TGTGCCAGCAGCTTGGCCTCAGGGAAGGTCTCCGAAGCTTTCTTT. Translated, it gives CASSLASGKVSEAFF.

The V call is TRBV5-1, the J call TRBJ1-5; no clear D gene. CDR1 and CDR2 (germline): SGHRS, YFSETQ. The CDR3 is 15 residues long. With 0 bases removed from V and 1 base from J, the gap between germline ends came to 8 bases. The CDR3 coding sequence is TGCGCCAGCAGCTTGGGCGACAAGAGCAATCAGCCCCAGCATTTT. As protein: CASSLGDKSNQPQHF.

The V call is TRBV27, the J call TRBJ2-7, with D possibly TRBD2 on 6 matching bases. The CDR3 totals 14 residues. V was pared by 3 bases and J by 2 bases, with 11 bases between. Germline V gives CDR1 MNHEY, CDR2 SMNVEV (reference sequence). CDR3 in DNA: TGTGCCAGCAGTTTTCGGCGGGGCACCTACGAGCAGTACTTC. Amino acid sequence: CASSFRRGTYEQYF.

This clone was seen just once. This chain links TRBV7-8 with TRBJ1-2, with D hard to call. In germline, CDR1 is SGHVS, CDR2 FQNEAQ. This CDR3 has 15 amino acids. Trimming stripped 1 base from V and 1 base from J, with 10 bases between. CDR3 nucleotide sequence: TGTGCCAGCAGCTTAGGAGGCGGAAATAACTATGGCTACACCTTC. As protein: CASSLGGGNNYGYTF.

V is TRBV18 and J is TRBJ1-1; maybe TRBD1 (6 bases). There are 14 residues in the CDR3. The V and J ends lost 4 bases and 2 bases respectively, with 11 bases between them. The germline V gene encodes CDR1 KGHSH and CDR2 LQKENI. CDR3 nucleotide sequence: TGTGCCAGCTCACAAACCAGGGGTAACACTGAAGCTTTCTTT. Protein sequence: CASSQTRGNTEAFF.

V usage is TRBV30 and J usage is TRBJ1-6; D is uncertain. This CDR3 has 16 amino acids. Germline V lookup: CDR1 GTSNPN, CDR2 SVGIG (reference sequence). Trimming removed 0 bases from V and 5 bases from J, with 14 bases in between. The CDR3: CAWSVKGLLNNSPLHF. The CDR3 DNA sequence: TGTGCCTGGAGTGTGAAGGGCCTACTTAATAATTCACCCCTCCACTTT.

The rearrangement joins TRBV5-4 to TRBJ2-7, with D possibly TRBD2 on 5 matching bases. V was cut by 4 bases and J by 6 bases, with 17 bases left in between. The CDR3 covers 14 residues. Germline V gene sequence: CDR1 SGHNT, CDR2 YYREEE (reference sequence). CDR3 in amino acids: CASSLLLAEGEQYF. The CDR3 DNA follows: TGTGCCAGCAGCCTTCTTTTGGCAGAGGGCGAGCAGTACTTC. Complete variable domain (other parts from reference TRBV5-4 and TRBJ2-7): ETGVTQSPTHLIKTRGQQVTLRCSSQSGHNTVSWYQQALGQGPQFIFQYYREEENGRGNFPPRFSGLQFPNYSSELNVNALELDDSALYLCASSLLLAEGEQYFGPGTRLTVT.

The CDR3 spells CASKFSGGTEAFF. The CDR3 DNA reads TGTGCCAGCAAGTTCTCGGGTGGCACTGAAGCTTTCTTT. The chain carries TRBV6-5 and TRBJ1-1; D gene ambiguous. V was clipped by 7 bases and J by 4 bases, with 13 bases between them. The CDR3 totals 13 residues. Per the germline V gene, CDR1 is MNHEY and CDR2 is SVGAGI.

This chain connects TRBV14 to TRBJ1-2; possible D gene TRBD1, 5 bases. This CDR3 spans 15 amino acids. The germline CDR1 and CDR2 sequences are SGHDN and FVKESK. V lost 0 bases and J 3 bases, leaving 11 bases between the germline ends. DNA for the CDR3: TGTGCCAGCAGCCAAGATACGGGGGACGACTATGGCTACACCTTC. Protein product: CASSQDTGDDYGYTF.

This rearrangement joins TRBV6-5 to TRBJ2-5; a weak D match, TRBD1 (7 bases). The length of the CDR3 is 14 residues. Germline V gene lookup returns CDR1 MNHEY and CDR2 SVGAGI. V was clipped by 4 bases and J by 5 bases, with 14 bases between them. For the CDR3, the DNA is TGTGCCAGCAGTTCCGCAGGGGGGAGGGAGACCCAGTACTTC. Translating gives CASSSAGGRETQYF.

This CDR3 reads CASSLVGRRNQPQHF. The DNA for the CDR3 is TGCGCCAGCAGTCTTGTGGGGCGCCGGAATCAGCCCCAGCATTTT. The chain combines TRBV23-1 with TRBJ1-5, with D possibly being TRBD1 (5 bases). TRBV23-1 is designated an ORF whose function remains uncertain. This CDR3 contains 15 residues. With 4 bases removed from V and 4 bases from J, the gap between germline ends came to 14 bases.

The gene calls are TRBV15 and TRBJ2-7; TRBD1 is a possible D gene (5 bases). The CDR3 is 13 residues long. Germline V gene lookup returns CDR1 LNHNV and CDR2 YYDKDF (reference sequence). Between the trimmed V and J ends, which lost 1 base and 3 bases, there was a span of 7 bases. The CDR3 spells CATSRAGFYEQYF. The CDR3 DNA reads as TGTGCCACCAGCAGAGCAGGGTTCTACGAGCAGTACTTC.

The rearrangement links TRBV29-1 to TRBJ2-3; the match to TRBD2 covers 11 bases. V was pared by 3 bases and J by 4 bases, with 6 bases of the junction left unmatched. Per germline, CDR1 SQVTM and CDR2 ANQGSEA. The CDR3 length is 15 residues. CDR3 nucleotide sequence: TGCAGCGTTGAGGGTAGCGGGAGGGCCCCAGATACGCAGTATTTT. Its protein product is CSVEGSGRAPDTQYF.

The rearrangement joins TRBV18 to TRBJ1-5; 9 nucleotides agree with TRBD1. Germline V gene sequence: CDR1 KGHSH, CDR2 LQKENI. V dropped 6 bases and J dropped 1; count of bases not matched to a gene: 7. The CDR3 consists of 16 residues. CDR3 in amino acids: CASSLQGAVSNQPQHF. DNA for the CDR3: TGTGCCAGCTCTCTACAGGGGGCCGTAAGCAATCAGCCCCAGCATTTT.

This chain uses TRBV7-9 with TRBJ1-5; D uncertain. Germline lookup yields CDR1 SEHNR and CDR2 FQNEAQ (reference sequence). Deletions cut 2 bases from V and 0 bases from J, with 11 bases between. This CDR3 comprises 16 residues. The CDR3 spells CASSLMRTNSNQPQHF. CDR3 nucleotide sequence: TGTGCCAGCAGCTTAATGCGGACTAATAGCAATCAGCCCCAGCATTTT.

The rearrangement joins TRBV19 to TRBJ2-1; possible D gene TRBD1, 6 bases. The CDR3 extends over 14 amino acids. The V end lost 0 bases, the J end lost 7 bases, and 10 bases lay between the germline ends. Germline assignment: CDR1 LNHDA and CDR2 SQIVND (reference sequence). The CDR3 sequence: CASSIEQGRNEQFF. CDR3 nucleotide sequence: TGTGCCAGTAGTATAGAACAGGGAAGGAATGAGCAGTTCTTC.

The J gene is TRBJ2-1, the V gene TRBV6-5, with D uncertain. With 2 bases removed from V and 2 bases from J, the gap between germline ends came to 10 bases. From germline, CDR1 is MNHEY and CDR2 SVGAGI. The length of the CDR3 is 15 residues. CDR3 in DNA: TGTGCCAGCAGTTACGTGCAGGCCACCTACAATGAGCAGTTCTTC. This encodes CASSYVQATYNEQFF.

The chain carries TRBV6-1 and TRBJ1-1; unclear D gene. Deletions cut 7 bases from V and 5 bases from J, with 14 bases between. Germline CDR1 MNHNS, CDR2 SASEGT. The CDR3 spans 13 residues. CDR3 DNA: TGTGCCAGCACCCTTCTAGGTGGAACTGAAGCTTTCTTT. It translates to CASTLLGGTEAFF.

This clone has a single count. The chain combines TRBV2 with TRBJ1-1, with D possibly being TRBD1 (5 bases). The V and J ends lost 7 bases and 6 bases respectively, with 24 bases between them. The CDR3 totals 16 residues. Germline values: CDR1 SNHLY, CDR2 FYNNEI. DNA of the CDR3: TGTGCCAGCAACGACAGAGGGAACCCTCACCAGCCTGAAGCTTTCTTT. It encodes CASNDRGNPHQPEAFF.

The chain combines TRBV6-6 with TRBJ2-7; D not resolved. The CDR3 extends over 15 amino acids. Trimming removed 2 bases from V and 2 bases from J, with 13 bases in between. CDR1 is MNHNY and CDR2 is SVGAGI in the germline V gene (reference sequence). The chain's CDR3 is CASSYIWSAAYEQYF. The CDR3 bases are TGTGCCAGCAGTTACATATGGTCAGCCGCCTACGAGCAGTACTTC.

The V and J genes are TRBV7-2 and TRBJ2-5; a weak D match, TRBD2 (7 bases). Germline CDR1 is SGHTA and CDR2 is FQGNSA. Trimming stripped 5 bases from V and 6 bases from J, with 16 bases between. This CDR3 spans 14 amino acids. CDR3 loop: CASSVGGGGKTQYF. DNA for the CDR3: TGTGCCAGCAGCGTAGGCGGGGGCGGAAAGACCCAGTACTTC.

This rearrangement joins TRBV30 to TRBJ2-1; 11 bases are a match to TRBD2. Germline-derived CDR1 and CDR2 are GTSNPN and SVGIG (reference sequence). J lost 9 bases, V lost 2 bases, and 6 bases had no gene match. The CDR3 covers 14 residues. The CDR3 region has the DNA TGTGCCTGGAGTACCCTAGCGGGGGGTGCTGAGCAGTTCTTC. Protein: CAWSTLAGGAEQFF.

The V and J genes are TRBV6-5 and TRBJ2-7; D is possibly TRBD1 (6 bases). The CDR3 has 14 amino acids. Trimming took off 6 bases at V and 3 bases at J, with 15 bases between the two ends. The germline CDR1 and CDR2 sequences are MNHEY and SVGAGI. The CDR3 DNA is TGTGCCAGCAGGGCCGACAGGAGGCTCTACGAGCAGTACTTC. Its translation: CASRADRRLYEQYF.

CDR3 in amino acids: CASSEGGRTEAFF. CDR3 bases: TGCGCCAGCAGTGAGGGGGGCCGCACTGAAGCTTTCTTT. The chain joins TRBV10-1 to TRBJ1-1; TRBD1 might be the D (6 bases). The length of the CDR3 is 13 residues. The V end was cut by 2 bases, the J end by 4 bases, with 8 bases between. CDR1 is WNHNN, CDR2 SYGVQD, per germline (reference sequence).

The CDR3, as DNA: TGTGCCAGCAGCGTAGACCCTTCGCGTGTGGCTTTCTTT. Translation gives CASSVDPSRVAFF. V and J are TRBV9 and TRBJ1-1; D gene unclear. Trimming cost V 0 bases and J 11 bases, with 14 bases left between them. This CDR3 is built from 13 residues. CDR1 is SGDLS and CDR2 is YYNGEE in the germline V gene.

V is TRBV2 and J is TRBJ2-5; 11 bases map to TRBD1. The V gene end was trimmed by 6 bases and the J gene end by 5 bases; junction bases not matched to a gene: 5. The germline gives CDR1 SNHLY, CDR2 FYNNEI. This CDR3 has 14 residues. The CDR3 reads CASRGTGGTETQYF. CDR3 in DNA: TGTGCCAGCAGGGGGACAGGGGGTACGGAGACCCAGTACTTC.

The chain employs TRBV6-5 and TRBJ1-5; D may be TRBD1 (5 bases). Germline CDR1 is MNHEY and CDR2 is SVGAGI. The CDR3 is 14 amino acids. Trimming removed 3 bases from V and 4 bases from J, with 10 bases in between. CDR3 DNA: TGTGCCAGCAGTTATAAAGGGGAAAATCAGCCCCAGCATTTT. Residues: CASSYKGENQPQHF.

The V call is TRBV7-9, the J call TRBJ1-2; D not certain. V dropped 3 bases and J dropped 7 bases, with 6 bases sitting between them. Germline-derived CDR1 and CDR2 are SEHNR and FQNEAQ (reference sequence). The CDR3 covers 11 residues. CDR3 loop: CASSLGPGYTF. Here the CDR3 DNA reads TGTGCCAGCAGCTTGGGTCCTGGCTACACCTTC.

The CDR3 bases are TGTGCCTGGAGCCCTCTGGGAGCGGGAAACTACGAGCAGTACTTC. It yields the protein CAWSPLGAGNYEQYF. The rearrangement uses TRBV30 and TRBJ2-7; 7 bases fit TRBD2. V gave up 3 bases and J gave up 3 bases; unmatched junction bases: 11. Germline V gene sequence: CDR1 GTSNPN, CDR2 SVGIG (reference sequence). The CDR3 runs to 15 residues. The whole variable domain, filled in from reference TRBV30 and TRBJ2-7, reads SQTIHQWPATLVQPVGSPLSLECTVEGTSNPNLYWYRQAAGRGLQLLFYSVGIGQISSEVPQNLSASRPQDRQFILSSKKLLLSDSGFYLCAWSPLGAGNYEQYFGPGTRLTVT.

This rearrangement joins TRBV15 to TRBJ1-6, with a weak D call TRBD1 (5 bases). Germline CDR1 LNHNV, CDR2 YYDKDF (reference sequence). Deletions cut 0 bases from V and 9 bases from J, with 18 bases between. The CDR3 sequence is 17 residues long. CDR3 DNA: TGTGCCACCAGCAGAGATGCCCCGGGGGTCGGTAGTTCACCCCTCCACTTT. It specifies CATSRDAPGVGSSPLHF.

The genes are TRBV5-1 and TRBJ1-1; TRBD1 matches at 8 bases. Trimming took 4 bases from V and 0 from J; bases not matched to a gene: 5. Germline V gene lookup returns CDR1 SGHRS and CDR2 YFSETQ. This CDR3 has 15 residues. Here the CDR3 reads CASSVRTGLNTEAFF. The CDR3 region has the DNA TGCGCCAGCAGCGTCCGGACAGGGTTGAACACTGAAGCTTTCTTT.